The 27 T cell receptor beta chains in this list originate from one sample, sequenced in a study of T cell responses to AZD1222 COVID-19 vaccine. Some clones are missing from TCRdb's copy, which holds only in-frame ones; the method was immunoSEQ multiplex PCR. The top ten clones hold about 3.7% of a sample with about 95,000 clones, about 89% of them seen once. The source material was peripheral blood, sampled on day 0 of AZD1222 vaccination. The receptors originated from an adult in good health.

This clone was recorded a few times. The rearrangement joins TRBV2 to TRBJ1-1; D possibly corresponds to TRBD1 (5 bases). Germline assignment: CDR1 SNHLY and CDR2 FYNNEI. The length of the CDR3 is 13 residues. The ends were cut back, 3 bases at V and 4 bases at J, with 9 bases in the middle. CDR3 coding DNA: TGTGCCAGCAGTGACAGGGAGAGCACTGAAGCTTTCTTT. Translating gives CASSDRESTEAFF.

This clone is a singleton in its sample. DNA of the CDR3: TGTGCCAGCTCATCCCAGGGGCTTTATAGCAATCAGCCCCAGCATTTT. Its translation: CASSSQGLYSNQPQHF. The V gene is TRBV18, the J gene TRBJ1-5, with a possible D match to TRBD1 (6 bases). The CDR3 has 16 residues. V was pared by 5 bases and J by 0 bases, with 14 bases between. Per the germline V gene, CDR1 is KGHSH and CDR2 is LQKENI.

The rearrangement links TRBV2 to TRBJ2-7; D gene unclear. Trimming took 4 bases from V and 9 from J, leaving 7 bases between them. Germline V gene data show CDR1 as SNHLY and CDR2 as FYNNEI. The CDR3 is made up of 10 amino acids. Written as DNA, the CDR3 is TGTGCCAGCAGTGGCAGGTGGCAGTACTTC. This gives the protein CASSGRWQYF.

The genes are TRBV7-9 and TRBJ2-7; D remains unclear. The V gene lost 5 bases and the J gene lost 2 bases, with 10 bases spanning the gap. This CDR3 is built from 13 residues. The germline V gene encodes CDR1 SEHNR and CDR2 FQNEAQ (reference sequence). In DNA, the CDR3 is TGTGCCAGCAGCCCAGGTGCTACCTACGAGCAGTACTTC. Translated: CASSPGATYEQYF.

The chain carries TRBV5-1 and TRBJ2-7; no definite D call. V was trimmed by 5 bases and J by 2 bases, leaving 5 bases between them. CDR3 length: 11 residues. In germline, CDR1 is SGHRS, CDR2 YFSETQ. The CDR3 DNA follows: TGCGCCAGCAGAGGGACCTACGAGCAGTACTTC. It is translated as CASRGTYEQYF.

This chain connects TRBV5-1 to TRBJ1-1; the D is unclear. Germline V CDR1 and CDR2: SGHRS, YFSETQ. There are 16 residues in the CDR3. Trimming shortened V by 1 base and J by 4 bases, and 17 bases separated the two germline ends. The CDR3 spells CASSLKQAVVGTEAFF. CDR3 nucleotide sequence: TGCGCCAGCAGCTTGAAACAAGCGGTGGTAGGCACTGAAGCTTTCTTT. The complete variable domain, with remaining parts taken from reference TRBV5-1 and TRBJ1-1, reads KAGVTQTPRYLIKTRGQQVTLSCSPISGHRSVSWYQQTPGQGLQFLFEYFSETQRNKGNFPGRFSGRQFSNSRSEMNVSTLELGDSALYLCASSLKQAVVGTEAFFGQGTRLTVV.

The chain links TRBV2 to TRBJ1-2; D ambiguous. Germline-derived CDR1 and CDR2 are SNHLY and FYNNEI. This CDR3 comprises 15 residues. The germline V and J ends were trimmed by 2 bases and 4 bases, with 14 bases remaining between them. CDR3 loop: CASSEPEVAGYGYTF. The DNA of the CDR3 is TGTGCCAGCAGTGAACCAGAGGTGGCTGGCTATGGCTACACCTTC.

This clone appeared once. V is TRBV30 and J is TRBJ1-5; unclear D gene. The V end lost 1 base, the J end lost 6 bases, and 10 bases lay between the germline ends. CDR1 is GTSNPN and CDR2 is SVGIG in the germline V gene (reference sequence). This CDR3 has 13 amino acids. Here the CDR3 DNA reads TGTGCCTGGAGTGCAAGCGGAGGTCAGCCCCAGCATTTT. This encodes CAWSASGGQPQHF.

This chain uses TRBV3-1 (or the pseudogene TRBV3-2) with TRBJ2-1; 7 bases are shared with TRBD1. The CDR3 covers 15 residues. The V gene's germline CDR1 is LGHDT and CDR2 YNNKEL (reference sequence). V lost 4 bases, J lost 4 bases, and 7 bases stayed unmatched. Here the CDR3 DNA reads TGTGCCAGCAGCCCGGGACAGCAGATATACAATGAGCAGTTCTTC. Its translation: CASSPGQQIYNEQFF.

The V and J genes are TRBV11-2 and TRBJ1-2; D remains unclear. V was trimmed by 5 bases and J by 0 bases, leaving 10 bases between them. The CDR3 has 14 amino acids. Germline CDR1 and CDR2: SGHAT and FQNNGV. Written as DNA, the CDR3 is TGTGCCAGCAGCCCCGGCCCAGCTAACTATGGCTACACCTTC. Its protein is CASSPGPANYGYTF.

The chain is built from TRBV7-2 and TRBJ1-6; no definite D call. The CDR3 length is 14 residues. Per the germline V gene, CDR1 is SGHTA and CDR2 is FQGNSA. With 5 bases removed from V and 11 bases from J, the gap between germline ends came to 16 bases. CDR3 residues: CASSLPPRAAPLHF. CDR3 in DNA: TGTGCCAGCAGCCTCCCGCCGAGGGCGGCACCCCTCCACTTT.

This chain connects TRBV19 to TRBJ1-1; no firm D call. The CDR3 consists of 13 residues. Trimming shortened V by 4 bases and J by 1 base, and 7 bases separated the two germline ends. Germline-derived CDR1 and CDR2 are LNHDA and SQIVND (reference sequence). The CDR3: CASSNFRNTEAFF. The CDR3, as DNA: TGTGCCAGTAGTAACTTTCGGAACACTGAAGCTTTCTTT.

V gene TRBV15 combines with J gene TRBJ2-5; D may correspond to TRBD1 or TRBD2 (6 bases each). Between the trimmed V and J ends, which lost 3 bases and 2 bases, there was a span of 16 bases. CDR1 and CDR2 (germline): LNHNV, YYDKDF (reference sequence). The CDR3 length is 16 residues. The CDR3 region has the DNA TGTGCCACCAGCAGGCCAGGGGCGGGAACTCAAGAGACCCAGTACTTC. This codes for CATSRPGAGTQETQYF.

In this sample, this clone turned up once. The V gene is TRBV3-1 (or the pseudogene TRBV3-2), the J gene TRBJ1-1; D gene unclear. The V end was cut by 4 bases, the J end by 1 base, with 10 bases between. Germline CDR1 reads LGHDT; CDR2 reads YNNKEL (reference sequence). CDR3 length: 14 amino acids. CDR3 sequence reads: CASSPVAGNTEAFF. CDR3 DNA sequence: TGTGCCAGCAGCCCTGTCGCGGGGAACACTGAAGCTTTCTTT.

V is TRBV4-1 and J is TRBJ2-3; the match to TRBD1 covers 11 bases. The junction had 5 bases not matched to a gene; V was cut back by 4 bases and J by 5 bases. Germline loops: CDR1 MGHRA, CDR2 YSYEKL. The CDR3 is made up of 15 amino acids. The CDR3 sequence is CASSLRDRGLDTQYF. The DNA for the CDR3 is TGCGCCAGCAGCCTAAGGGACAGGGGGTTAGATACGCAGTATTTT.

The rearrangement uses TRBV15 and TRBJ1-1; D is ambiguous. The CDR3 contains 16 residues. Germline CDR1 and CDR2: LNHNV and YYDKDF (reference sequence). The V end was cut by 1 base, the J end by 0 bases, with 12 bases between. The CDR3 spells CATSRGLGVMNTEAFF. In DNA, the CDR3 is TGTGCCACCAGCAGAGGGCTTGGTGTCATGAACACTGAAGCTTTCTTT.

The V and J genes are TRBV3-1 (or the pseudogene TRBV3-2) and TRBJ1-1; 7 bases fit TRBD1. Per the germline V gene, CDR1 is LGHDT and CDR2 is YNNKEL (reference sequence). Germline trimming cut 0 bases from V and 10 bases from J; bases unmatched to any gene: 2. CDR3 size: 12 residues. CDR3 protein: CASSQDDRAAFF. For the CDR3, the DNA is TGTGCCAGCAGCCAAGACGACAGGGCAGCTTTCTTT.

This clone was seen just once. This chain joins TRBV3-1 (or the pseudogene TRBV3-2) and TRBJ1-2, with D possibly matching TRBD1 (5 bases). V was trimmed by 5 bases and J by 4 bases, leaving 11 bases between them. This CDR3 comprises 13 residues. Germline CDR1 and CDR2: LGHDT and YNNKEL (reference sequence). The CDR3 here is CASSGGSAYGYTF. Written as DNA, the CDR3 is TGTGCCAGCAGCGGGGGGAGTGCCTATGGCTACACCTTC.

The chain uses TRBV29-1 and TRBJ2-2, with D possibly matching TRBD2 (5 bases). Germline assignment: CDR1 SQVTM and CDR2 ANQGSEA. The CDR3 totals 15 residues. V lost 4 bases and J lost 0, with 12 bases in between. CDR3 sequence reads: CSVAVSGSNTGELFF. Written as DNA, the CDR3 is TGCAGCGTTGCAGTATCGGGATCGAACACCGGGGAGCTGTTTTTT.

J is TRBJ1-5 and V is TRBV5-6; D not certain. V gave up 0 bases and J gave up 3 bases, with 7 bases separating them. Germline values: CDR1 SGHDT, CDR2 YYEEEE. The CDR3 consists of 14 residues. CDR3 protein: CASSLGRNNQPQHF. CDR3 in DNA: TGTGCCAGCAGCTTGGGACGGAACAATCAGCCCCAGCATTTT.

The chain is built from TRBV5-1 and TRBJ1-1; D is uncertain. Trimming removed 4 bases from V and 1 base from J, with 8 bases in between. The CDR3 has 13 amino acids. Germline CDR1 reads SGHRS; CDR2 reads YFSETQ. This chain's CDR3 is CASSQTTNTEAFF. CDR3 sequence (DNA): TGCGCCAGCAGCCAAACAACGAACACTGAAGCTTTCTTT.

The CDR3 reads CASRTNRAGTQYF. CDR3 DNA sequence: TGTGCCAGCAGAACCAACAGGGCCGGTACGCAGTATTTT. The chain employs TRBV28 and TRBJ2-3, with D possibly matching TRBD1 (6 bases). There are 13 residues in the CDR3. Trimming pared 6 bases from V and 8 bases from J, leaving 15 bases between. Germline CDR1 MDHEN, CDR2 SYDVKM.

The chain uses TRBV7-2 and TRBJ2-2, with D unclear. Germline values: CDR1 SGHTA, CDR2 FQGNSA. V gave up 5 bases and J gave up 1 base, with 2 bases separating them. This CDR3 spans 12 amino acids. The CDR3 reads CASSKNTGELFF. CDR3 sequence (DNA): TGTGCCAGCAGCAAGAACACCGGGGAGCTGTTTTTT. Full variable domain (remainder filled in from reference TRBV7-2 and TRBJ2-2): GAGVSQSPSNKVTEKGKDVELRCDPISGHTALYWYRQSLGQGLEFLIYFQGNSAPDKSGLPSDRFSAERTGGSVSTLTIQRTQQEDSAVYLCASSKNTGELFFGEGSRLTVL.

V usage is TRBV9 and J usage is TRBJ1-1, with D possibly matching TRBD1 (6 bases). Germline V gene data show CDR1 as SGDLS and CDR2 as YYNGEE. This CDR3 region has 16 residues. Trimming took off 3 bases at V and 3 bases at J, with 18 bases between the two ends. The CDR3 nucleotides read TGTGCCAGCAGCGCCCCTTTGCGGGGGCAGGACACTGAAGCTTTCTTT. This encodes CASSAPLRGQDTEAFF.

This chain connects TRBV21-1 to TRBJ2-1. TRBV21-1 is reported as a pseudogene. The CDR3 has 14 residues. CDR3 DNA sequence: TGTGCCAGCATCCAGACCCCCTCCTACAATGAGCAGTTCTTC. Protein sequence: CASIQTPSYNEQFF.

The V gene is TRBV10-1, the J gene TRBJ2-3, with 7 nucleotides matching TRBD1. The CDR3 covers 15 residues. Losses at the gene ends were 2 bases for V and 3 bases for J; bases not matched to a gene: 5. The germline gives CDR1 WNHNN, CDR2 SYGVQD (reference sequence). The chain's CDR3 is CASSERQGVTDTQYF. The CDR3 DNA follows: TGCGCCAGCAGTGAGAGGCAGGGGGTAACAGATACGCAGTATTTT.

The CDR3 nucleotides read TGTGCCAGCCGGTCTAGCGGGGGGTATGGGAGAGAGCAGTACTTC. This codes for CASRSSGGYGREQYF. This chain joins TRBV11-2 and TRBJ2-7; TRBD2 agrees at 11 bases. The CDR3 consists of 15 residues. Trimming took 8 bases from V and 7 from J; bases not matched to a gene: 13. The V gene's germline CDR1 is SGHAT and CDR2 FQNNGV.